This T cell receptor (beta chain) was recovered during a study of cytomegalovirus exposure and HLA in healthy donors. Study results and limitations: Most of the TCR beta V segments (in an earlier analysis) were productive either about 87% or about 30% of the time. A later analysis reportedly found that, within productive TCRs, an Asian-associated ancestry cluster had fewer N-insertions than the mean observed across the roughly 700 donors.

Notes on this clone: Its antigen is still unknown.

In the PCR, 60 Vbeta and 13 Jbeta primers were used. Using immunoSEQ multiplex PCR, the repertoire was profiled, and TCRdb retains in-frame clones only, with some absent. The table records roughly 100,000 clones, over 55% of them present only once. CDR1 is SGHNT, CDR2 YYREEE, per germline (reference sequence). V dropped 2 bases and J dropped 0; count of bases not matched to a gene: 4. There are 16 residues in the CDR3. The sample consisted of PBMCs. This sequence joins TRBV5-4 and TRBJ1-3, with TRBD1 identical over 8 bases. The TCR was taken from a female donor in good health and CMV-seronegative. The CDR3 DNA reads as TGTGCCAGCAGCTTAAACAGGGGGTCCTCTGGAAACACCATATATTTT. Translation: CASSLNRGSSGNTIYF.